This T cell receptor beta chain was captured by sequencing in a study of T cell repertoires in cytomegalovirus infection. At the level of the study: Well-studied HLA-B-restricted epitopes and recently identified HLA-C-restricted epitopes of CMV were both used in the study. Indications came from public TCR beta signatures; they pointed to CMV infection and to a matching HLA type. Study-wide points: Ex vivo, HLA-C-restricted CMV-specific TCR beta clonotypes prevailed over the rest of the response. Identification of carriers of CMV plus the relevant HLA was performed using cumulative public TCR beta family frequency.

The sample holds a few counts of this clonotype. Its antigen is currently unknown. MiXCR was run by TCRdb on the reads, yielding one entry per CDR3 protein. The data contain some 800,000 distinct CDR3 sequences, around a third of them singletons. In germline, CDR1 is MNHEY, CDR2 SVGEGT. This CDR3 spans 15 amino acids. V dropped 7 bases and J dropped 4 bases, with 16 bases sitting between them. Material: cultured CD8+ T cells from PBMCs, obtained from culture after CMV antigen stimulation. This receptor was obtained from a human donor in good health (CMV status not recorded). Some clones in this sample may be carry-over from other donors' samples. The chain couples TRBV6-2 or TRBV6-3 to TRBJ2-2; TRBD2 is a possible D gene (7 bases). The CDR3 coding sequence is TGTGCCAGCATCGGTTGGGGGGGGCGCACCGGGGAGCTGTTTTTT. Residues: CASIGWGGRTGELFF.